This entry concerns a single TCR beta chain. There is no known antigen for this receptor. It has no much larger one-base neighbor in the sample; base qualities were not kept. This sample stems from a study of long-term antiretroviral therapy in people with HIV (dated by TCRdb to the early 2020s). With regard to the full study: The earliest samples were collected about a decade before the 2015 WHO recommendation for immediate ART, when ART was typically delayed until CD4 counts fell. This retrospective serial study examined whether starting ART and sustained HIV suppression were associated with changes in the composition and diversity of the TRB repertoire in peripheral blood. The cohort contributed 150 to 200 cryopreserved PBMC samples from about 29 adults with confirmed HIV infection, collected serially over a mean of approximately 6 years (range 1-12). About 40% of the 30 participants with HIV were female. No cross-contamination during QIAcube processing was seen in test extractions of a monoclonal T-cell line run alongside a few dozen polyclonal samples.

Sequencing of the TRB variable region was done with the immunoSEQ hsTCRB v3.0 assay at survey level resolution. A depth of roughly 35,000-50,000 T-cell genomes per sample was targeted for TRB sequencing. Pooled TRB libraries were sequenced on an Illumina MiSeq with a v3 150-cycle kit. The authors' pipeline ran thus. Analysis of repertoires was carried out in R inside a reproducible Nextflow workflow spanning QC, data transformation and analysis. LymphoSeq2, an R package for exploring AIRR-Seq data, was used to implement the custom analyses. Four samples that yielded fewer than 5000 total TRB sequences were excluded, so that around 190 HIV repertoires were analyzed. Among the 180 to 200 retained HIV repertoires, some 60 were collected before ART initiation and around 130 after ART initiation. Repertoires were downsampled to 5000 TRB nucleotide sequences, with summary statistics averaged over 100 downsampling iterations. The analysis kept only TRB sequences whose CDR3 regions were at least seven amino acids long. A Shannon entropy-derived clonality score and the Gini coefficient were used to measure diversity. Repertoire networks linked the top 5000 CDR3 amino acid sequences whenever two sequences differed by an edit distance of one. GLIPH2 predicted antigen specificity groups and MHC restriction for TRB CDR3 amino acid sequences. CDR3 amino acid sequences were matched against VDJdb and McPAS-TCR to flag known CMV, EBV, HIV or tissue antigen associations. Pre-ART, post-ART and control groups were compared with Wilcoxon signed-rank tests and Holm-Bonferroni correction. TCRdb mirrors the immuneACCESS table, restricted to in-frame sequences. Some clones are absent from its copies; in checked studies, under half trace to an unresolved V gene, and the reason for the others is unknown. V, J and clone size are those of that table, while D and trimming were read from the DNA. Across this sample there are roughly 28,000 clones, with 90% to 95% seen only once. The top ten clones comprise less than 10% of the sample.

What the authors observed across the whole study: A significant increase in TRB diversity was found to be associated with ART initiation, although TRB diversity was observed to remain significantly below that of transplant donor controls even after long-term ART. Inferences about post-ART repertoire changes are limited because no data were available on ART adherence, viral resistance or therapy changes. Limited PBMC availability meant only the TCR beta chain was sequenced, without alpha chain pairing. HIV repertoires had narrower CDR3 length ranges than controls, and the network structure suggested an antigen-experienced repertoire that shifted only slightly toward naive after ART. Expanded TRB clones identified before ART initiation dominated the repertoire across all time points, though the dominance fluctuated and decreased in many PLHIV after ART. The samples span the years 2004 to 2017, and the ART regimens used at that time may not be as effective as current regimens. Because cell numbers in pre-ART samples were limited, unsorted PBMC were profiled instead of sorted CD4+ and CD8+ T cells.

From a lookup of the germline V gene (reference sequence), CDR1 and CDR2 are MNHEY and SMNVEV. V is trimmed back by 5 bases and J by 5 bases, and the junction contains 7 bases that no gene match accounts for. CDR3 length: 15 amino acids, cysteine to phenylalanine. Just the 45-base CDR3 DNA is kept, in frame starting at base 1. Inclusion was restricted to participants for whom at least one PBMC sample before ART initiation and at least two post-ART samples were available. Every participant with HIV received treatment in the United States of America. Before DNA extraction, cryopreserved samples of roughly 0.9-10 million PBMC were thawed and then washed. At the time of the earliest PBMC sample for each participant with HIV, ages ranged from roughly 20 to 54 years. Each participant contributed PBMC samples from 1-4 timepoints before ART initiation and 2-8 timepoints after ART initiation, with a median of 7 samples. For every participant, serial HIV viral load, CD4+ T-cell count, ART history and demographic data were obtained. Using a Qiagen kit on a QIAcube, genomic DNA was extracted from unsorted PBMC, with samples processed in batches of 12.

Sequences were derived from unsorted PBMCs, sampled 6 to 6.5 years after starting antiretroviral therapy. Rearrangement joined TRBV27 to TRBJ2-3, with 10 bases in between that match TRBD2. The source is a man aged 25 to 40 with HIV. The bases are TGTGCCAGCAGTCCCGGACTAGCGGCCAGAGATACGCAGTATTTT. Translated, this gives CASSPGLAARDTQYF.